The sequence of this T cell receptor beta chain was determined in a study of T cells in Graves' hyperthyroidism and ophthalmopathy. Study at large: Specimen type is peripheral blood, collected at initial diagnosis prior to any treatment.

V gave up 8 bases and J gave up 6 bases, with 10 bases separating them. The CDR3 is 11 amino acids. From germline, CDR1 is WSHSY and CDR2 SAAADI. Broader study findings: Blood also showed most of the thyroid clonotypes that were expanded above 0.001.

This clonotype was recorded at least ten times. What it recognizes is unknown. Diagnoses were made from clinical symptoms, serum measures (thyroxine and TRAb), thyroid ultrasound and orbital computed tomography. The source of the PBMCs was about 10 ml of fresh peripheral blood. Amplification targeted TCR beta CDR3 regions from RNA transcripts. HTBI primers drove first-round RT-PCR of the TCR CDR3. TCRdb passed the multiplex PCR reads through MiXCR, listing each CDR3 protein once. Among approximately 690,000 distinct CDR3 sequences listed, roughly 14% were seen once. This clonotype was obtained from a woman aged 50 to 60 with Graves' ophthalmopathy. This chain links TRBV10-2 with TRBJ1-1, with D possibly matching TRBD1 (5 bases). Sequences were obtained from blood. CDR3 region: CASLQGPEAFF. The CDR3 nucleotides read TGCGCCAGCCTGCAGGGCCCTGAAGCTTTCTTT.